This TCR beta chain is from a study of CXCR3-negative and CXCR3-positive naive CD8 T cells. General study points: More hydrophobic TRB CDR3s were found in CXCR3-positive naive cells than in CXCR3-negative naive cells. Whereas both naive subsets had comparably high diversity, memory CD8+ cells had much lower diversity.

Researchers sorted around 300,000 cells of each CD8+ T cell subset in triplicate. By phenotype, naive CD8+ T cells were CD45RO-CCR7+CD27+CD95-. UMI-labeled 5' RACE TRB cDNA libraries were prepared from the cells. TCRdb reprocessed the 5' RACE reads and reports one entry per CDR3 protein, with no DNA. The listing records 75,000 to 90,000 distinct CDR3 sequences. Worth noting for this clonotype: The antigen is unknown.

The germline V gene has CDR1 SGHVS and CDR2 FQNEAQ. This CDR3 region has 18 residues. This clonotype was obtained from a human donor in good health. Some clones in this sample may be carry-over from other donors' samples. Sequencing used naive CXCR3+ CD8+ T cells from blood. Indicated subset: CD45RO-CCR7+CD27+CD95- naive CD8+ T cells expressing CXCR3 (TNR3+). The chain couples TRBV7-8 to TRBJ2-1; lacking DNA, the TRBD2 call made by TCRdb goes unchecked. The CDR3 protein is CASSLTTSGRFPYNEQFF.